The 29 T cell receptor beta chains given below trace back to one sample, sequenced in a study of vaccination and CD4 T cells after COVID-19. Their antigens are not known. An Oncomine TCR Beta short-read assay was used to sequence the DNA from cultured CD4+ T cells. TCRdb passed the PCR reads through MiXCR, listing each CDR3 protein once. The table shows 20,000 to 30,000 distinct CDR3 sequences, with roughly 42% occurring only once. Treatment of the sample: roughly 11-day PBMC culture with coronavirus spike peptide pools or control peptides (ViraFEST assay). Sequencing input: CD4+ T cells from blood, cultured in vitro. All receptors come from a human donor who had recovered from COVID-19.

This clonotype turned up a few times. V usage is TRBV6-1 and J usage is TRBJ2-5; possibly TRBD2 for D (7 bases). The CDR3 has 16 amino acids. Trimming left V 6 bases short and J 5 bases short, with 22 bases between. Germline lookup yields CDR1 MNHNS and CDR2 SASEGT. The CDR3 DNA reads TGTGCCAGCAGACAACAGGTGGGGGGGCGATCGGAGACCCAGTACTTC. This encodes CASRQQVGGRSETQYF.

In this sample, this clonotype turned up a few times. V and J are TRBV6-2 or TRBV6-3 and TRBJ1-1; 8 bases map to TRBD1. Germline lookup yields CDR1 MNHEY and CDR2 SVGEGT. The J segment lost 11 bases and the V segment lost 4 bases, leaving 3 bases of the junction unmatched. There are 11 residues in the CDR3. DNA of the CDR3: TGTGCCAGCAGTTTCGGACAGGGTGCTTTCTTT. Protein: CASSFGQGAFF.

The rearrangement links TRBV6-1 to TRBJ1-5, with TRBD1 identical over 8 bases. CDR3 length: 16 amino acids. Per germline, CDR1 MNHNS and CDR2 SASEGT. Germline trimming cut 6 bases from V and 6 bases from J; bases unmatched to any gene: 13. The CDR3 nucleotides read TGTGCCAGCAGGGCTATGGACAGGGCGGAGGGTCAGCCCCAGCATTTT. Amino acids: CASRAMDRAEGQPQHF.

The chain combines TRBV20-1 with TRBJ2-1; D may be TRBD1 (5 bases). CDR1 is DFQATT, CDR2 SNEGSKA, per germline (reference sequence). The CDR3 consists of 16 residues. V lost 3 bases and J lost 0, with 15 bases in between. In DNA form, the CDR3 reads TGCAGTGCTAGGAACGCAGGGCCGAGCTCCTACAATGAGCAGTTCTTC. This codes for CSARNAGPSSYNEQFF.

This clonotype has more than one count but fewer than ten. The chain recombines TRBV28 with TRBJ2-3, with TRBD2 as a possible D gene (5 bases). The CDR3 spans 11 residues. V was clipped by 5 bases and J by 7 bases, with 7 bases between them. From germline, CDR1 is MDHEN and CDR2 SYDVKM. DNA of the CDR3: TGTGCCAGCAGTGTCGGGAATACGCAGTATTTT. The encoded protein is CASSVGNTQYF.

This clonotype was seen more than once but under ten times. CDR3 sequence (DNA): TGCAGTGCTGGGGACTCGGGTGGAACCGGGGAGCTGTTTTTT. It encodes CSAGDSGGTGELFF. This chain connects TRBV20-1 to TRBJ2-2; D might be TRBD2 (6 bases). Germline V gene sequence: CDR1 DFQATT, CDR2 SNEGSKA (reference sequence). Trimming took 5 bases from V and 5 from J, leaving 15 bases between them. The CDR3 loop spans 14 amino acids.

J is TRBJ1-5 and V is TRBV20-1, with a weak D call TRBD1 (6 bases). Per germline, CDR1 DFQATT and CDR2 SNEGSKA (reference sequence). This CDR3 region has 19 residues. The V end was cut by 5 bases, the J end by 0 bases, with 26 bases between. CDR3 protein: CSAPKDRNKWGYSNQPQHF. The DNA for the CDR3 is TGCAGTGCTCCTAAGGACAGAAACAAGTGGGGGTATAGCAATCAGCCCCAGCATTTT.

The rearrangement links TRBV4-1 to TRBJ2-1; weak D call: TRBD1 (6 bases). From germline, CDR1 is MGHRA and CDR2 YSYEKL. Trimming removed 0 bases at V and 5 bases at J, with 26 bases between. The CDR3 is 20 amino acids. CDR3 amino acids: CASSQDGGTGLVLPNNEQFF. DNA for the CDR3: TGCGCCAGCAGCCAAGATGGGGGAACAGGGTTGGTGTTACCTAACAATGAGCAGTTCTTC.

This clonotype was seen a handful of times. The V call is TRBV7-2, the J call TRBJ2-7; D assignment may be TRBD1 or TRBD2 (5 bases each). The germline V and J ends were trimmed by 3 bases and 2 bases, with 8 bases remaining between them. Germline CDR1 SGHTA, CDR2 FQGNSA. The CDR3 totals 13 residues. CDR3 residues: CASSFGGAYEQYF. In DNA, the CDR3 is TGTGCCAGCAGCTTTGGGGGAGCCTACGAGCAGTACTTC.

This clonotype was detected only a few times. The V call is TRBV7-9, the J call TRBJ2-7, with a tentative D call TRBD1 (6 bases). Trimming shortened V by 3 bases and J by 3 bases, and 12 bases separated the two germline ends. The germline gives CDR1 SEHNR, CDR2 FQNEAQ (reference sequence). CDR3 size: 14 residues. The CDR3 region has the DNA TGTGCCAGCAGCTTGAACGGACAGATCTACGAGCAGTACTTC. It translates to CASSLNGQIYEQYF.

This clonotype was seen only a few times. CDR3 protein: CASRRTGADTQYF. CDR3 DNA: TGTGCCAGCAGACGGACAGGCGCAGATACGCAGTATTTT. The genes are TRBV7-8 and TRBJ2-3; 7 bases fit TRBD1. The length of the CDR3 is 13 residues. The V gene end was trimmed by 6 bases and the J gene end by 4 bases; junction bases not matched to a gene: 4. CDR1 SGHVS and CDR2 FQNEAQ come from the germline V gene.

The chain recombines TRBV28 with TRBJ2-3; maybe TRBD1 (6 bases). Trimming pared 3 bases from V and 6 bases from J, leaving 16 bases between. The germline V gene encodes CDR1 MDHEN and CDR2 SYDVKM. This CDR3 region has 15 residues. This CDR3 reads CASSFTGKLTDTQYF. The CDR3 DNA sequence: TGTGCCAGCAGTTTTACAGGGAAATTGACGGATACGCAGTATTTT.

The chain has TRBV20-1 and TRBJ1-3; TRBD1 matches at 8 bases. The CDR3 covers 14 residues. Germline trimming cut 5 bases from V and 9 bases from J; bases unmatched to any gene: 12. Germline values: CDR1 DFQATT, CDR2 SNEGSKA (reference sequence). CDR3 sequence (DNA): TGCAGTGCTCTCCCAGGGGGCCCTGGCAGCACCATATATTTT. Its translation: CSALPGGPGSTIYF.

The V gene is TRBV24-1, the J gene TRBJ1-2, with D perhaps matching TRBD1 (5 bases). V shed 3 bases and J shed 6 bases, with 16 bases lying between them. The V gene's germline CDR1 is KGHDR and CDR2 SFDVKD. There are 15 residues in the CDR3. CDR3 amino acids: CATSDQRTLGHGYTF. The CDR3, as DNA: TGTGCCACCAGTGATCAGAGGACACTGGGGCATGGCTACACCTTC.

A few counts support this clonotype. The V gene is TRBV20-1, the J gene TRBJ1-5; 7 nucleotides match TRBD1. The CDR3 spans 14 residues. V shed 3 bases, J shed 0 bases, and the junction held 2 bases outside the gene matches. Germline V gene sequence: CDR1 DFQATT, CDR2 SNEGSKA (reference sequence). The CDR3 sequence: CSASGDSSNQPQHF. The CDR3, as DNA: TGCAGTGCTAGTGGGGACAGTAGCAATCAGCCCCAGCATTTT.

The table lists this clonotype with a few counts. V gene TRBV27 combines with J gene TRBJ1-6; the D is unclear. This CDR3 region has 15 residues. Germline CDR1 reads MNHEY; CDR2 reads SMNVEV (reference sequence). V was clipped by 4 bases and J by 9 bases, with 16 bases between them. CDR3 in DNA: TGTGCCAGCAGTTCTTTGGACGTGGGTCGTTCACCCCTCCACTTT. Protein product: CASSSLDVGRSPLHF.

This chain connects TRBV2 to TRBJ1-2; unclear D gene. There are 12 residues in the CDR3. CDR1 SNHLY and CDR2 FYNNEI come from the germline V gene. The germline V and J ends were trimmed by 11 bases and 4 bases, with 14 bases remaining between them. The CDR3 nucleotides read TGTGCCGGACGCCTGGAGGGCTATGGCTACACCTTC. Translation gives CAGRLEGYGYTF. Using reference TRBV2 and TRBJ1-2 for the parts outside the CDR3, the full variable domain is EPEVTQTPSHQVTQMGQEVILRCVPISNHLYFYWYRQILGQKVEFLVSFYNNEISEKSEIFDDQFSVERPDGSNFTLKIRSTKLEDSAMYFCAGRLEGYGYTFGSGTRLTVV.

This clonotype has only one observation. This chain joins TRBV19 and TRBJ2-1; TRBD2 agrees at 9 bases. The germline CDR1 and CDR2 sequences are LNHDA and SQIVND (reference sequence). CDR3 length: 19 residues. Trimming removed 3 bases from V and 0 bases from J; junction bases left unmatched: 12. CDR3 in amino acids: CASSISSGRPQSSYNEQFF. In nucleotides, the CDR3 is TGTGCCAGTAGTATCTCCAGCGGGAGGCCCCAAAGCTCCTACAATGAGCAGTTCTTC.

The V and J genes are TRBV27 and TRBJ2-2, with 9 nucleotides matching TRBD1. Looked up from germline, CDR1 is MNHEY and CDR2 is SMNVEV (reference sequence). The CDR3 covers 14 residues. V dropped 9 bases and J dropped 4; count of bases not matched to a gene: 6. The CDR3 loop is CASWDRAFTGELFF. DNA for the CDR3: TGTGCCAGTTGGGACAGGGCATTCACCGGGGAGCTGTTTTTT.

The rearrangement links TRBV24-1 to TRBJ2-5; 8 nucleotides agree with TRBD1. V lost 4 bases, J lost 5 bases, and 8 bases stayed unmatched. This CDR3 contains 15 residues. Germline values: CDR1 KGHDR, CDR2 SFDVKD. The DNA of the CDR3 is TGTGCCACCAGTGACACGACAGGGGCTGGGGAGACCCAGTACTTC. It translates to CATSDTTGAGETQYF.

The V gene is TRBV11-3, the J gene TRBJ1-5, with TRBD1 identical over 7 bases. The germline V gene has CDR1 SGHNT and CDR2 YENEEA. Trimming removed 3 bases from V and 7 bases from J; junction bases left unmatched: 3. The CDR3 runs 13 residues. CDR3 nucleotides: TGTGCCAGCAGCTTGACAGGGTCCCAGCCCCAGCATTTT. This gives the protein CASSLTGSQPQHF.

This clonotype was seen a few times. CDR3 protein: CASSAPGTGYGYTF. CDR3 DNA: TGTGCCAGCAGTGCCCCCGGGACAGGCTATGGCTACACCTTC. The chain couples TRBV2 to TRBJ1-2; 8 bases map to TRBD1. V trimming: 4 bases; J trimming: 4 bases; junction bases outside the gene matches: 5. CDR3 length: 14 residues. Germline values: CDR1 SNHLY, CDR2 FYNNEI.

V and J are TRBV6-5 and TRBJ2-7; 8 bases match TRBD1. Germline CDR1 is MNHEY and CDR2 is SVGAGI. The CDR3 runs to 14 residues. The trim removed 4 bases at V and 7 bases at J, leaving 9 bases unmatched. This CDR3 reads CASSSRTGMREQYF. DNA of the CDR3: TGTGCCAGCAGTTCCCGGACAGGGATGAGGGAGCAGTACTTC.

This clonotype showed up just a few times. The CDR3 spells CATSSGSPVAKNIQYF. In nucleotides, the CDR3 is TGTGCCACCAGCAGCGGCTCCCCGGTAGCCAAAAACATTCAGTACTTC. J is TRBJ2-4 and V is TRBV15; D remains unclear. V was clipped by 3 bases and J by 0 bases, with 12 bases between them. The germline CDR1 and CDR2 sequences are LNHNV and YYDKDF (reference sequence). This CDR3 is 16 amino acids long.

This chain's CDR3 is CASSPRGSDNEQFF. CDR3 nucleotides: TGCGCCAGCAGCCCCCGAGGGAGCGACAATGAGCAGTTCTTC. The gene calls are TRBV4-1 and TRBJ2-1; D might be TRBD2 (5 bases). Trimming stripped 4 bases from V and 5 bases from J, with 12 bases between. Germline CDR1 reads MGHRA; CDR2 reads YSYEKL. The CDR3 is 14 amino acids.

This clonotype was seen just once. The rearrangement joins TRBV4-1 to TRBJ2-5, with D tentatively TRBD1 (5 bases). Trimming removed 4 bases at V and 5 bases at J, with 14 bases between. Germline V gene lookup returns CDR1 MGHRA and CDR2 YSYEKL. The CDR3 is 14 residues long. CDR3 sequence: CASSLGAGGETQYF. The CDR3 region has the DNA TGCGCCAGCAGCCTAGGGGCTGGTGGCGAGACCCAGTACTTC.

This clonotype was seen more than once but under ten times. This chain links TRBV29-1 with TRBJ2-6; 7 bases match TRBD1. Germline V gives CDR1 SQVTM, CDR2 ANQGSEA. The CDR3 sequence is 17 residues long. Trimming removed 1 base from V and 2 bases from J; junction bases left unmatched: 8. This chain's CDR3 is CSVEANRGLAGANVLTF. The CDR3 DNA sequence: TGCAGCGTTGAAGCTAACAGGGGCTTAGCTGGGGCCAACGTCCTGACTTTC.

In the case of this clonotype: Germline is not matched at one junction end, which may reflect a read error. The J gene is TRBJ1-2, the V gene TRBV20-1; 7 bases are shared with TRBD1. CDR3 length: 14 amino acids. The germline V gene has CDR1 DFQATT and CDR2 SNEGSKA (reference sequence). CDR3 protein: CSVSQGVANYGYIF. CDR3 DNA sequence: TGCAGTGTCTCGCAGGGGGTAGCTAACTATGGCTACATCTTC.

This clonotype was seen a handful of times. The chain links TRBV10-1 to TRBJ2-5; TRBD2 agrees at 7 bases. Germline CDR1 WNHNN, CDR2 SYGVQD (reference sequence). Trimming at V came to 9 bases and at J to 3 bases, leaving 19 bases not matched to a gene. CDR3 length: 17 residues. DNA for the CDR3: TGCGCCAGGGGACCACCAATGCCTAGCGGAACAAAAGAGACCCAGTACTTC. Translating it yields CARGPPMPSGTKETQYF.